The 32 T cell receptor beta chains listed next were all sequenced from one sample in a study of OX40 agonist ivuxolimab in advanced cancers. The library was prepared using the immunoSEQ multiplex PCR assay. Sourced from immuneACCESS, this table was stored by TCRdb with only in-frame sequences that have V and J called. A share of the clones is absent; for the studies checked, an unresolved V gene accounts for under half, and the remainder has no known explanation. A total of some 96,000 clones appear in this sample, about 91% of them only once. Jointly, the top ten make up about 0.51% of the sample. Source: CD4+ or CD8+ T cells sorted from blood, taken in a trial of the OX40 agonist ivuxolimab. These receptors all come from an adult with an advanced solid tumor such as melanoma, head and neck, liver or kidney cancer.

The gene calls are TRBV2 and TRBJ2-7, with D possibly being TRBD1 or TRBD2 (7 bases each). V was cut by 7 bases and J by 2 bases, with 15 bases left in between. CDR3 length equals 14 residues. Germline V gene sequence: CDR1 SNHLY, CDR2 FYNNEI. CDR3 protein: CASKSQGTTYEQYF. The CDR3 coding sequence is TGTGCCAGCAAATCACAGGGGACTACCTACGAGCAGTACTTC.

CDR3 sequence (DNA): TGTGCCAGCAGCCGACAACCCACAGGACTTCTCTATGGCTACACCTTC. It is translated as CASSRQPTGLLYGYTF. The J gene is TRBJ1-2, the V gene TRBV9; D may be TRBD1 (5 bases). The length of the CDR3 is 16 residues. V lost 4 bases, J lost 4 bases, and 20 bases lay in between. CDR1 and CDR2 from the germline V gene are SGDLS and YYNGEE.

This clone was observed once. V and J are TRBV29-1 and TRBJ2-1, with 10 bases lining up with TRBD2. V lost 4 bases to trimming and J lost 3 bases; unmatched junction nucleotides: 6. Germline lookup yields CDR1 SQVTM and CDR2 ANQGSEA. This CDR3 contains 15 residues. In DNA form, the CDR3 reads TGCAGCGTTGTTGTGGCTAGCGGGAGCTACAATGAGCAGTTCTTC. It yields the protein CSVVVASGSYNEQFF.

DNA for the CDR3: TGTGCCAGCCAAGACAGGGGCAACGGCGAGCAGTACTTC. It is translated as CASQDRGNGEQYF. The rearrangement joins TRBV6-5 to TRBJ2-7; 8 positions agree with TRBD1. The CDR3 sequence is 13 residues long. Losses at the gene ends were 8 bases for V and 6 bases for J; bases not matched to a gene: 9. Germline values: CDR1 MNHEY, CDR2 SVGAGI.

The chain recombines TRBV6-6 with TRBJ2-1; TRBD2 is a possible D gene (6 bases). There are 14 residues in the CDR3. The germline V gene has CDR1 MNHNY and CDR2 SVGAGI (reference sequence). V lost 5 bases, J lost 9 bases, and 17 bases lay in between. The CDR3 nucleotides are TGTGCCAGCAGTAGGGACTTATTAAATACTGAGCAGTTCTTC. Residues: CASSRDLLNTEQFF.

V and J are TRBV6-1 and TRBJ1-4, with D possibly matching TRBD1 (5 bases). Trimming left V 8 bases short and J 3 bases short, with 13 bases between. The CDR3 spans 14 residues. CDR1 and CDR2 from the germline V gene are MNHNS and SASEGT. This chain's CDR3 is CASLLTVANEKLFF. CDR3 nucleotide sequence: TGTGCCAGCCTACTGACAGTCGCTAATGAAAAACTGTTTTTT.

This chain connects TRBV19 to TRBJ2-7; 8 bases agree with TRBD1. Trimming cost V 4 bases and J 1 base; bases outside gene matches: 6. Per germline, CDR1 LNHDA and CDR2 SQIVND (reference sequence). This CDR3 has 15 amino acids. CDR3 nucleotides: TGTGCCAGTAGTACTACAGGGGGTTATTCCTACGAGCAGTACTTC. Its translation: CASSTTGGYSYEQYF. Full variable domain (missing parts from reference TRBV19 and TRBJ2-7): DGGITQSPKYLFRKEGQNVTLSCEQNLNHDAMYWYRQDPGQGLRLIYYSQIVNDFQKGDIAEGYSVSREKKESFPLTVTSAQKNPTAFYLCASSTTGGYSYEQYFGPGTRLTVT.

This clone was picked up one time. V is TRBV5-1 and J is TRBJ2-1; 9 positions agree with TRBD2. CDR1 and CDR2 (germline): SGHRS, YFSETQ. V lost 4 bases, J lost 0 bases, and 5 bases stayed unmatched. The CDR3 is 16 amino acids. The CDR3 is CASSRLAVSSYNEQFF. DNA of the CDR3: TGCGCCAGCAGCCGACTAGCGGTCAGCTCCTACAATGAGCAGTTCTTC.

The rearrangement uses TRBV28 and TRBJ2-5; 8 bases align to TRBD1. There are 14 residues in the CDR3. The V gene end was trimmed by 2 bases and the J gene end by 6 bases; junction bases not matched to a gene: 5. Germline lookup yields CDR1 MDHEN and CDR2 SYDVKM. The CDR3 sequence is CASSLPGGAKTQYF. The CDR3 coding sequence is TGTGCCAGCAGTTTACCAGGGGGCGCGAAGACCCAGTACTTC.

This clone was observed a single time. The chain couples TRBV11-1 to TRBJ2-1, with D perhaps matching TRBD2 (5 bases). Germline values: CDR1 SGHAT, CDR2 FQDESV (reference sequence). Between the trimmed V and J ends, which lost 5 bases and 9 bases, there was a span of 20 bases. CDR3 size: 15 residues. This chain's CDR3 is CASSRAQASRGEQFF. The CDR3 DNA follows: TGTGCCAGCAGCCGAGCTCAGGCTAGCCGAGGTGAGCAGTTCTTC.

The V call is TRBV10-3, the J call TRBJ1-1; 9 nucleotides line up with TRBD1. The CDR3 runs to 14 residues. V shed 10 bases and J 1 base; nucleotides not matched to a gene: 7. CDR1 and CDR2 (germline): ENHRY, SYGVKD. CDR3 sequence reads: CATTGQGKNTEAFF. The CDR3 region has the DNA TGTGCCACCACGGGACAGGGAAAGAACACTGAAGCTTTCTTT.

This clone was found once. V is TRBV4-3 and J is TRBJ2-6; no clear D. Per the germline V gene, CDR1 is LGHNA and CDR2 is YSLEER. This CDR3 comprises 15 residues. Trimming pared 0 bases from V and 0 bases from J, leaving 3 bases between. The CDR3 bases are TGCGCCAGCAGCCAAGATGCCTCTGGGGCCAACGTCCTGACTTTC. This encodes CASSQDASGANVLTF.

The V call is TRBV18, the J call TRBJ2-5; D is possibly TRBD1 or TRBD2 (6 bases each). Trimming shortened V by 1 base and J by 5 bases, and 17 bases separated the two germline ends. CDR1 KGHSH and CDR2 LQKENI come from the germline V gene. The CDR3 has 16 amino acids. DNA of the CDR3: TGTGCCAGCTCACCACTCGGCAGGGGAGGTTTGGAGACCCAGTACTTC. Its protein product is CASSPLGRGGLETQYF.

In nucleotides, the CDR3 is TGTGCCAGCAGCTTAACCCTTTCGGCCAACGTCCTGACTTTC. Protein product: CASSLTLSANVLTF. The V gene is TRBV11-3, the J gene TRBJ2-6; D not certain. The CDR3 loop spans 14 amino acids. V was clipped by 2 bases and J by 6 bases, with 8 bases between them. Germline values: CDR1 SGHNT, CDR2 YENEEA.

J is TRBJ1-1 and V is TRBV7-9; D is undetermined. Between the trimmed V and J ends, which lost 2 bases and 1 base, there was a span of 11 bases. The CDR3 sequence is 15 residues long. Germline V gene sequence: CDR1 SEHNR, CDR2 FQNEAQ (reference sequence). The CDR3 coding sequence is TGTGCCAGCAGCTTATCTCGGACGGAGAACACTGAAGCTTTCTTT. Protein product: CASSLSRTENTEAFF.

The chain combines TRBV6-6 with TRBJ2-3; 7 bases are shared with TRBD2. Trimming cost V 7 bases and J 7 bases; bases outside gene matches: 14. This CDR3 region has 15 residues. Germline V gene data show CDR1 as MNHNY and CDR2 as SVGAGI (reference sequence). CDR3 protein: CASTLGVAGTHTQYF. For the CDR3, the DNA is TGTGCCAGCACCCTGGGAGTAGCGGGTACTCATACGCAGTATTTT.

V and J are TRBV7-3 and TRBJ2-1, with 10 bases identical to TRBD2. The germline CDR1 and CDR2 sequences are SGHTA and FQGTGA. This CDR3 comprises 17 residues. J was trimmed by 5 bases and V by 1 base; bases with no gene match: 8. In DNA, the CDR3 is TGTGCCAGCAGCTTAATGCAGGGACTAGCGAGTAACAATGAGCAGTTCTTC. It specifies CASSLMQGLASNNEQFF.

This chain joins TRBV18 and TRBJ2-7, with no clear D. The germline gives CDR1 KGHSH, CDR2 LQKENI. Trimming cost V 2 bases and J 2 bases, with 7 bases left between them. CDR3 length equals 13 residues. CDR3 sequence: CASSPADTYEQYF. The CDR3 DNA is TGTGCCAGCTCACCAGCAGATACCTACGAGCAGTACTTC.

The rearrangement links TRBV14 to TRBJ1-1; 9 bases line up with TRBD1. The CDR3 totals 15 residues. V lost 2 bases to trimming and J lost 6 bases; unmatched junction nucleotides: 7. CDR1 SGHDN and CDR2 FVKESK come from the germline V gene. CDR3 amino acids: CASSQNRGRLAEAFF. The CDR3 nucleotides are TGTGCCAGCAGCCAAAACAGGGGGCGCCTCGCTGAAGCTTTCTTT. Drawing the rest from reference TRBV14 and TRBJ1-1, the complete variable domain is EAGVTQFPSHSVIEKGQTVTLRCDPISGHDNLYWYRRVMGKEIKFLLHFVKESKQDESGMPNNRFLAERTGGTYSTLKVQPAELEDSGVYFCASSQNRGRLAEAFFGQGTRLTVV.

J is TRBJ1-1 and V is TRBV6-6, with 10 nucleotides matching TRBD1. V shed 5 bases and J 3 bases; nucleotides not matched to a gene: 3. This CDR3 is 14 amino acids long. CDR1 and CDR2 from the germline V gene are MNHNY and SVGAGI (reference sequence). CDR3 amino acids: CASSTGQGDTEAFF. The CDR3 bases are TGTGCCAGCAGTACCGGACAGGGGGACACTGAAGCTTTCTTT.

The chain recombines TRBV11-1 with TRBJ2-7; D not resolved. The CDR3 length is 14 residues. Trimming pared 2 bases from V and 2 bases from J, leaving 10 bases between. In germline, CDR1 is SGHAT, CDR2 FQDESV (reference sequence). CDR3 coding DNA: TGTGCCAGCAGCTTAATGGGCCTCACCTACGAGCAGTACTTC. Translating gives CASSLMGLTYEQYF.

This clone has a single count. The V gene is TRBV5-1, the J gene TRBJ2-6; D is possibly TRBD1 or TRBD2 (5 bases each). CDR1 is SGHRS, CDR2 YFSETQ, per germline. V lost 0 bases to trimming and J lost 9 bases, with 13 bases between them. This CDR3 is built from 15 residues. The CDR3 reads CASSLDGTRFNVLTF. The CDR3 DNA sequence: TGCGCCAGCAGCTTGGATGGGACGCGATTCAACGTCCTGACTTTC. Full variable domain (remainder filled in from reference TRBV5-1 and TRBJ2-6): KAGVTQTPRYLIKTRGQQVTLSCSPISGHRSVSWYQQTPGQGLQFLFEYFSETQRNKGNFPGRFSGRQFSNSRSEMNVSTLELGDSALYLCASSLDGTRFNVLTFGAGSRLTVL.

The chain has TRBV12-5 and TRBJ1-5; 7 bases map to TRBD1. The CDR3 sequence is 18 residues long. The germline V gene encodes CDR1 LGHNT and CDR2 FRNRAP. V was pared by 4 bases and J by 0 bases, with 12 bases of the junction left unmatched. The CDR3 region has the DNA TGTGCTAGTGGTTCCCCCACAGGGGCGGGTTATAGCAATCAGCCCCAGCATTTT. Translating it yields CASGSPTGAGYSNQPQHF.

The chain employs TRBV5-1 and TRBJ1-1; D possibly corresponds to TRBD1 (5 bases). The ends were cut back, 0 bases at V and 0 bases at J, with 6 bases in the middle. The CDR3 spans 14 residues. From germline, CDR1 is SGHRS and CDR2 YFSETQ. This CDR3 is CASSLGTLNTEAFF. As DNA, the CDR3 is TGCGCCAGCAGCTTGGGGACACTGAACACTGAAGCTTTCTTT.

The J gene is TRBJ1-3, the V gene TRBV28; D is uncertain. Germline V gene sequence: CDR1 MDHEN, CDR2 SYDVKM. Trimming pared 3 bases from V and 0 bases from J, leaving 9 bases between. This CDR3 region has 15 residues. The CDR3 DNA reads TGTGCCAGCAGTTTGAGCTCGATCTCTGGAAACACCATATATTTT. The encoded protein is CASSLSSISGNTIYF.

The chain employs TRBV5-1 and TRBJ2-3, with 9 bases matching TRBD2. Germline CDR1 and CDR2: SGHRS and YFSETQ. CDR3 length: 16 amino acids. With 4 bases clipped from V and 0 bases from J, the junction kept 6 bases outside the gene matches. The CDR3 DNA is TGCGCCAGCAGCCGCTTAGCGGGAGCTAGCACAGATACGCAGTATTTT. It is translated as CASSRLAGASTDTQYF.

The J gene is TRBJ2-1, the V gene TRBV6-4; 13 bases agree with TRBD2. The ends lost 3 bases at V and 0 bases at J; junction bases unmatched: 11. CDR3 length: 20 residues. The germline V gene encodes CDR1 MRHNA and CDR2 SNTAGT. The CDR3: CASSEPGLAGRRSSYNEQFF. The DNA of the CDR3 is TGTGCCAGCAGTGAACCGGGACTAGCGGGAAGAAGAAGCTCCTACAATGAGCAGTTCTTC.

In nucleotides, the CDR3 is TGTGCCAGCAGCTTAGACGGATGGGGGTTCTATGGCTACACCTTC. It is translated as CASSLDGWGFYGYTF. The rearrangement links TRBV7-2 to TRBJ1-2; D may be TRBD1 (5 bases). V shed 1 base and J shed 4 bases, with 13 bases lying between them. Germline CDR1 and CDR2: SGHTA and FQGNSA. The CDR3 loop spans 15 amino acids.

This chain joins TRBV6-1 and TRBJ1-1; D is unclear. V lost 4 bases, J lost 3 bases, and 9 bases lay in between. CDR3 length: 13 residues. Germline CDR1 is MNHNS and CDR2 is SASEGT. CDR3 nucleotide sequence: TGTGCCAGCAGTGGCTGGCAGTACACTGAAGCTTTCTTT. This sequence encodes CASSGWQYTEAFF.

The chain carries TRBV7-9 and TRBJ2-3, with TRBD2 as a possible D gene (5 bases). V was shortened by 3 bases and J by 2 bases, with 9 bases between the two germline ends. Germline V gene lookup returns CDR1 SEHNR and CDR2 FQNEAQ (reference sequence). The CDR3 is 14 residues long. The CDR3 DNA reads TGTGCCAGCAGCTTGACGGGGTTCACAGATACGCAGTATTTT. It specifies CASSLTGFTDTQYF.

Comment on this clone: A junction boundary mismatches the germline segment, possibly from a read error. Other nucleotide sequences from this sample produce the same CDR3. The chain combines TRBV7-3 with TRBJ1-1; the D is unclear. Germline V CDR1 and CDR2: SGHTA, FQGTGA. The CDR3 consists of 16 residues. CDR3 nucleotide sequence: TGTGCCAGCAGCTATAACAGATTAACAATGAACACTGAAGCCTTCTTT. This gives the protein CASSYNRLTMNTEAFF.

This chain uses TRBV5-6 with TRBJ2-1; D remains ambiguous. This CDR3 comprises 14 residues. Between the trimmed V and J ends, which lost 0 bases and 9 bases, there was a span of 13 bases. Germline CDR1 is SGHDT and CDR2 is YYEEEE. CDR3 DNA: TGTGCCAGCAGCTTGGTTCTGTCGCTAGTTGAGCAGTTCTTC. Residues: CASSLVLSLVEQFF.